This T cell receptor (beta chain) is from a study of T cells in Graves' hyperthyroidism and ophthalmopathy (dated 2019 in TCRdb). Turning to the overall study: Peripheral blood was sampled at the time of initial diagnosis, prior to any treatment. A discovery cohort of roughly 100 patients, fewer than 50 with Graves' ophthalmopathy and about 58 with stable Graves' hyperthyroidism, was used to find distinguishing TCR V-J signatures. Prospective prediction of ophthalmopathy was tested in an independent validation cohort of fewer than 20 hyperthyroidism patients and around 16 patients who later progressed to ophthalmopathy. For training and testing, the 80 to 100 patients in the discovery cohort were randomly divided in a 7:3 ratio. Thyroid tissue and blood T-cell repertoires from six Graves' hyperthyroidism patients were also compared in the study. Once sampling was done, hyperthyroidism patients were given methimazole at a starting dose of 30 mg daily, whereas ophthalmopathy patients were given high-dose intravenous methylprednisolone. The paper reports TCR Vbeta CDR3 sequencing of 140 or so peripheral blood samples: 40 or so ophthalmopathy, about 75 hyperthyroidism and roughly 17 progressor patients. The paper as a whole reports these results and caveats: In cross-validation, a model built on a 13 V-J signature told ophthalmopathy apart from stable hyperthyroidism with 87.88% sensitivity and approximately 81% specificity, and in testing the same model reached 80%/75%. Sample size was not statistically predetermined, and blinding of investigators to group allocation was not performed. Blood samples also contained most of the expanded thyroid clonotypes (frequency above 0.001), which suggests that blood repertoires may reflect thyroid immune responses. In validation, progression to ophthalmopathy was predicted by the model with 70.59% sensitivity and 72.22% specificity, a median of about 6 months before onset.

Of note for this clonotype: Its antigen specificity is not known. Given a much more abundant clone one base away, this may be a read error.

Stable Graves' hyperthyroidism was defined as the absence of progression to ophthalmopathy over 18 months of follow-up. Hyperthyroidism patients were aged 18 to 65 years and newly diagnosed, with disease duration of less than 2 months. Any patient with an uncontrolled infection, another autoimmune disease, pregnancy or lactation was excluded. Clinical symptoms, serum thyroxine and TRAb, thyroid ultrasound, and orbital computed tomography formed the basis for the diagnoses. PBMCs were separated from roughly 10 ml of fresh peripheral blood using Ficoll-Paque density gradient centrifugation. Total RNA was extracted using Trizol reagent, and RNA quality was assessed on an Agilent 2100 Bioanalyzer. The TCR beta CDR3 regions were amplified from RNA transcripts. A first-round RT-PCR of the TCR CDR3 used the HTBI primer set with the Qiagen OneStep RT-PCR kit. Libraries were constructed in a second round of multiplex PCR, after which size selection and purification were performed. The libraries were sequenced on an Illumina HiSeq2000 using paired-end 100 bp reads. Regarding the original processing steps: SOAPnuke was used to process the raw data, throwing out any read that contained adapters or uncalled bases, had a mean Phred below 15, or lacked an exact constant-primer or identifier match. High-quality paired reads were merged with COPE v1.2.5, and unique nucleotide sequences were defined as clonotypes. MiTCR v1.1 was used to align clonotypes to the IMGT TRBV, TRBD and TRBJ reference segments. Analysis was restricted to V-J combinations with a frequency above 0.0001, which covered 99.2% of repertoires. The TCS score was defined as F50 (clonal expansion) divided by E x V (chaos), with BLOSUM62-based TCRdist calculated between CDR3 peptides within each V-J. Welch's t-statistics and random forest reduced around 510 V-J features to 13, which were used in a naive Bayes classifier (R e1071). The Morisita-Horn index was used to measure how similar the thyroid and blood repertoires were. The public reads were run again by TCRdb, first through fastp at Q25 and then through MiXCR, and only productive beta chains were kept. Entries that share a CDR3 protein sequence are merged under the most common genes and DNA. The V and J calls and clone size are TCRdb's, not the authors'. The sample yields about 840,000 distinct CDR3 sequences; around 39% were counted once. The leading ten clones occupy more than 7% of the sample.

Looking up the germline V gene (reference sequence) yields CDR1 DFQATT and CDR2 SNEGSKA. CDR3 length: 14 amino acids, cysteine to phenylalanine. Only the CDR3 DNA is retained, 42 bases long and in frame from the first base. Sequenced sample: blood. Rearrangement joined TRBV20-1 to TRBJ2-5; the central 7 bases match TRBD2. The TCR comes from a young man with Graves' hyperthyroidism. The CDR3 is CGAEWRERQETQYF. The DNA sequence is given as TGCGGTGCTGAGTGGCGGGAGCGCCAAGAGACCCAGTACTTC.